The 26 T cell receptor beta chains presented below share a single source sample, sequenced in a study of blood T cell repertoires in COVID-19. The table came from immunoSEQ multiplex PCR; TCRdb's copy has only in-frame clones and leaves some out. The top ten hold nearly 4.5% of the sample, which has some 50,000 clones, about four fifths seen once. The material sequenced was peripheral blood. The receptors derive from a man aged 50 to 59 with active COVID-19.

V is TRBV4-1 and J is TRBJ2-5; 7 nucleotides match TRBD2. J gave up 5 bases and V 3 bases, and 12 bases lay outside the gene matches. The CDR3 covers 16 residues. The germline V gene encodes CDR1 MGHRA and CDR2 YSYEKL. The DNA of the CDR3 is TGCGCCAGCAGCCACCCTTGGGCGGGGGACCTTGAGACCCAGTACTTC. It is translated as CASSHPWAGDLETQYF.

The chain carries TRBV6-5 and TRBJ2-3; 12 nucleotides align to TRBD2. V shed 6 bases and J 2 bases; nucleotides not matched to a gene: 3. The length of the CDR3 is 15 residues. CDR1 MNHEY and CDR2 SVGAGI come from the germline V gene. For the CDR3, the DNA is TGTGCCAGCAGGGGGACTAGCGGGCTCACAGATACGCAGTATTTT. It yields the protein CASRGTSGLTDTQYF.

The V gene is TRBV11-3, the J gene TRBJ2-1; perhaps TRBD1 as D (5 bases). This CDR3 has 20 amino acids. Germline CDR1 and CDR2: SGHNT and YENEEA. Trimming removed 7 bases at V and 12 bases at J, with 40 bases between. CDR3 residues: CASTPNDRLRIITPWKGQFF. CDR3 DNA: TGTGCCAGCACCCCCAATGACAGATTAAGGATCATTACACCTTGGAAGGGGCAGTTCTTC.

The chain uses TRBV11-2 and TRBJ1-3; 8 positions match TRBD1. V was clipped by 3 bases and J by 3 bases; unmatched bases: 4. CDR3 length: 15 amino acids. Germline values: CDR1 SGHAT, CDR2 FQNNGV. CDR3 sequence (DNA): TGTGCCAGCAGCTTCAACAGGGGGATTGGAAACACCATATATTTT. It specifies CASSFNRGIGNTIYF. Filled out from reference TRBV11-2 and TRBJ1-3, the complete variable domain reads EAGVAQSPRYKIIEKRQSVAFWCNPISGHATLYWYQQILGQGPKLLIQFQNNGVVDDSQLPKDRFSAERLKGVDSTLKIQPAKLEDSAVYLCASSFNRGIGNTIYFGEGSWLTVV.

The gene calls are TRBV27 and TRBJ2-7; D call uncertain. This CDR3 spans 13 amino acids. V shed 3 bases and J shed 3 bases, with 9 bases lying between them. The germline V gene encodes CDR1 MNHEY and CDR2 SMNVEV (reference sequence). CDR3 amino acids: CASSFNSLYEQYF. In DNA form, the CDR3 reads TGTGCCAGCAGTTTTAATAGCCTCTACGAGCAGTACTTC.

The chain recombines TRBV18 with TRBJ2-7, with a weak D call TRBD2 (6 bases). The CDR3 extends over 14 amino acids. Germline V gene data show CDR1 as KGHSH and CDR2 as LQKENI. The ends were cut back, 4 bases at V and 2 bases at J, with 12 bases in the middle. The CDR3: CASSRGSGPYEQYF. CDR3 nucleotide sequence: TGTGCCAGCTCACGTGGTAGCGGTCCCTACGAGCAGTACTTC.

Written as DNA, the CDR3 is TGCGCCAGCAGCTGGACAGGGAGCACAGATACGCAGTATTTT. Translated, it gives CASSWTGSTDTQYF. The chain joins TRBV5-1 to TRBJ2-3; 8 nucleotides match TRBD1. J gave up 0 bases and V 3 bases, and 0 bases lay outside the gene matches. The CDR3 loop spans 14 amino acids. Germline values: CDR1 SGHRS, CDR2 YFSETQ.

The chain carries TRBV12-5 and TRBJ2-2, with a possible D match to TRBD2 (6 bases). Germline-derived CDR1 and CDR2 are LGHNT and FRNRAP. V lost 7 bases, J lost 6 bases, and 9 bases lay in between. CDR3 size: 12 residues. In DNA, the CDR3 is TGTGCTAGTGTTTGGGGGGCCGGGGAGCTGTTTTTT. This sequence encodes CASVWGAGELFF. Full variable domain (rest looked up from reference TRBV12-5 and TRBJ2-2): DARVTQTPRHKVTEMGQEVTMRCQPILGHNTVFWYRQTMMQGLELLAYFRNRAPLDDSGMPKDRFSAEMPDATLATLKIQPSEPRDSAVYFCASVWGAGELFFGEGSRLTVL.

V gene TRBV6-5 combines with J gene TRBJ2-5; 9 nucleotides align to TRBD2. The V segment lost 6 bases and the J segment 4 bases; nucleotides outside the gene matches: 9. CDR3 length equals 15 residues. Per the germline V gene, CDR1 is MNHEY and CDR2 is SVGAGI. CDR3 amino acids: CASRVAGERVETQYF. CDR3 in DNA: TGTGCCAGCAGGGTAGCGGGGGAGAGGGTAGAGACCCAGTACTTC.

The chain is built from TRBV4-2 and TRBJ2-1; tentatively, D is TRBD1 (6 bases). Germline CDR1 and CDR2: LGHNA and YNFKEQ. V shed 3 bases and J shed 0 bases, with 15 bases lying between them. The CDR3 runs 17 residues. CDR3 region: CASSHNIGTFSYNEQFF. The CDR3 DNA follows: TGTGCCAGCAGCCATAACATCGGGACATTCTCCTACAATGAGCAGTTCTTC.

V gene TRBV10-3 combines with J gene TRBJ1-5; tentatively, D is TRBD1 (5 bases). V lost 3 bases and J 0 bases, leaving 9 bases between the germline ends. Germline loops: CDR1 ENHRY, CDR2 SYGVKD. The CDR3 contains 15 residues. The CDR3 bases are TGTGCCATCAGTGACCCAGGACATAGCAATCAGCCCCAGCATTTT. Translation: CAISDPGHSNQPQHF.

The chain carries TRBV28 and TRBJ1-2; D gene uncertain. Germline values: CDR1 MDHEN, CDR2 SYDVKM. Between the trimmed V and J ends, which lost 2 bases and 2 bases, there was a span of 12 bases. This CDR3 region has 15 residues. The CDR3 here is CASSLTPLRNYGYTF. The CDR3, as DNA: TGTGCCAGCAGTTTAACCCCCCTACGGAACTATGGCTACACCTTC.

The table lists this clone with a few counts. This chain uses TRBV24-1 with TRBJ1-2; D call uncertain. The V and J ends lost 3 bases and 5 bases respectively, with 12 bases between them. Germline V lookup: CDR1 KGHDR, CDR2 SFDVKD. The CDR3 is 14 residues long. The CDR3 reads CATSDGSYAYGYTF. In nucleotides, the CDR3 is TGTGCCACCAGTGATGGGAGCTACGCTTATGGCTACACCTTC.

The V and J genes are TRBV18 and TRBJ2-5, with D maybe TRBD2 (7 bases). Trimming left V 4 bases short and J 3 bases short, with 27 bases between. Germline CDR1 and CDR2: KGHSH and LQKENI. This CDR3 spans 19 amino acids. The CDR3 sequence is CASSLGRGGTGTREETQYF. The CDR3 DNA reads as TGTGCCAGCTCACTCGGAAGGGGGGGTACCGGGACCCGAGAAGAGACCCAGTACTTC.

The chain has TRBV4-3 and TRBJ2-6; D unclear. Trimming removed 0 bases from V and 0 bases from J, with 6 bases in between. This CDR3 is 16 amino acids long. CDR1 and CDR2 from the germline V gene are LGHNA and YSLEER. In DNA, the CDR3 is TGCGCCAGCAGCCAAGAGGCGGTCTCTGGGGCCAACGTCCTGACTTTC. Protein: CASSQEAVSGANVLTF.

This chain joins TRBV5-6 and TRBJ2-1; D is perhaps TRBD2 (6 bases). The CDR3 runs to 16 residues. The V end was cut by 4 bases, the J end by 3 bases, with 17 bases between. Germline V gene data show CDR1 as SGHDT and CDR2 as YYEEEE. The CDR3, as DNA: TGTGCCAGCAGCAAGGTGGCGGGGTGGGACTACAATGAGCAGTTCTTC. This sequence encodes CASSKVAGWDYNEQFF.

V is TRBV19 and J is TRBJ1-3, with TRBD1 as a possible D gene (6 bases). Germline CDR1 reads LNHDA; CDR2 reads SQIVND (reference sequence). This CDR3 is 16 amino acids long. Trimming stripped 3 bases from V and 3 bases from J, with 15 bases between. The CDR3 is CASSMERGQNGNTIYF. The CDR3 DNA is TGTGCCAGTAGTATGGAGCGGGGGCAGAATGGAAACACCATATATTTT.

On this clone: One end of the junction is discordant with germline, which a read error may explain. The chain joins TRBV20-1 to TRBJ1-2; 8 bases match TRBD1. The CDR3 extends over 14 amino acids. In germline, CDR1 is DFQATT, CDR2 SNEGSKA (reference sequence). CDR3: CSASSGQVNHGYTF. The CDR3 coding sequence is TGCAGTGCTAGTTCGGGACAGGTTAACCATGGCTACACCTTC.

The CDR3 bases are TGTGCCTGGAGTTTGAGGGTGGCAGAAAAACTGTTTTTT. It is translated as CAWSLRVAEKLFF. The chain recombines TRBV30 with TRBJ1-4; D is undetermined. The CDR3 covers 13 residues. V was cut by 2 bases and J by 8 bases, with 12 bases left in between. Germline V CDR1 and CDR2: GTSNPN, SVGIG (reference sequence).

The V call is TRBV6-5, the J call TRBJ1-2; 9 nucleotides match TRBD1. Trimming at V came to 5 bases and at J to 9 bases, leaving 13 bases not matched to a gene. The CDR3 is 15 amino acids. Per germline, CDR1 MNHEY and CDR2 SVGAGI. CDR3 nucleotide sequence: TGTGCCAGCAGTACCCGGGACAGGGCATTTCGGAGCTACACCTTC. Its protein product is CASSTRDRAFRSYTF.

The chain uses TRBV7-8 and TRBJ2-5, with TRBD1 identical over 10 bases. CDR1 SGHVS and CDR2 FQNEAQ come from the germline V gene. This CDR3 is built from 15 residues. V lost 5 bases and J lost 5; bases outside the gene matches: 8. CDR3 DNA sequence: TGTGCCAGCAGCAATCCGACAGGGGGCGTTGAGACCCAGTACTTC. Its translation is CASSNPTGGVETQYF.

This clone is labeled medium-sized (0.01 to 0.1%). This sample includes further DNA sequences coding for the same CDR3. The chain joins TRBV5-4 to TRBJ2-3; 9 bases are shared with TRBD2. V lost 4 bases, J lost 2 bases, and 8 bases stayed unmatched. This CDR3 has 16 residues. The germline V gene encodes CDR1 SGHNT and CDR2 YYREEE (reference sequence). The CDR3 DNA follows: TGTGCCAGCAGCCCACTTGCGGGGGGGGCCACAGATACGCAGTATTTT. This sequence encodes CASSPLAGGATDTQYF.

In DNA form, the CDR3 reads TGTGCCACCCAGGGTCTCTCTGGAAACACCATATATTTT. Protein product: CATQGLSGNTIYF. The chain is built from TRBV5-4 and TRBJ1-3; D is possibly TRBD1 (5 bases). Germline CDR1 reads SGHNT; CDR2 reads YYREEE (reference sequence). The CDR3 runs to 13 residues. The V end lost 9 bases, the J end lost 0 bases, and 10 bases lay between the germline ends.

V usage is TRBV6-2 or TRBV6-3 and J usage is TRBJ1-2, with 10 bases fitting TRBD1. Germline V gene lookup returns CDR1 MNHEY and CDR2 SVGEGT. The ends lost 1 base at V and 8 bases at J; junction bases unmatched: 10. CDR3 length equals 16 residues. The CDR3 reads CASSYLHRDRGQGYTF. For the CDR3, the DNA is TGTGCCAGCAGTTACTTACACCGGGACAGGGGTCAAGGCTACACCTTC.

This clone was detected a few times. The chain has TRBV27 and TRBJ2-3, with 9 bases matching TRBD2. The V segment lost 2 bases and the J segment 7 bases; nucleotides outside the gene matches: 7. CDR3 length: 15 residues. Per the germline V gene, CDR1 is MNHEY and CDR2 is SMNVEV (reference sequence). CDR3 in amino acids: CASSLLAGLRNTQYF. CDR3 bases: TGTGCCAGCAGTTTACTAGCGGGGCTCCGCAATACGCAGTATTTT.

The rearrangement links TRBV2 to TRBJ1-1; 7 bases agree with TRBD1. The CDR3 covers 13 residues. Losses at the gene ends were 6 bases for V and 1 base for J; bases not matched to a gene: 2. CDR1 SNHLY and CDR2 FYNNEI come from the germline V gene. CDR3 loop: CASSRGANTEAFF. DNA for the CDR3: TGTGCCAGCAGCAGGGGGGCGAACACTGAAGCTTTCTTT.